This T cell receptor (beta chain) was sequenced in a study of blood T cell repertoires in COVID-19 (dated by TCRdb to 2018 to 2020). Notes on the research overall: Samples covering the acute and convalescent phases of COVID-19 were provided by collaborators in the United States, Italy and Spain. The prospective study material was composed of cDNA or gDNA derived from T cells, B-cell-depleted T cells, or PBMCs. Samples came from the ongoing ImmuneRACE study (first 160 participants) plus 1,254 subjects from 6 global collaborators. Where available, HLA class I and class II types were taken from metadata supplied by the sample provider and were not determined by assay-based typing. Deeply sampled blood TCRbeta repertoires from subjects exposed to, actively infected with, or recovered from COVID-19 were included in the dataset. Sample metadata almost always included a de-identified subject ID, COVID-19 status, age in years and sex. A freely available public database, intended as a resource for researchers studying the immune response to SARS-CoV-2, is where the repertoires were released. Overall study outcomes, separate from this receptor: The quantity of clinical and demographic metadata differed by source and by participant and was supplied without curation.

Per the germline V gene, SQVTM is the CDR1 and ANQGSEA is the CDR2. The CDR3 contains 13 residues, cysteine and phenylalanine counted. The DNA shown is the 39-base CDR3, in frame from base 1. V and J are trimmed by 2 bases and 4 bases, and the gene matches miss 3 bases of the junction. TCRbeta CDR3 regions were amplified from genomic DNA using the immunoSEQ Assay, a bias-controlled multiplex PCR. On the study's bioinformatics: The number of nucleated cells in each sample was estimated from the amplification of reference gene primers within the assay. To quantify the absolute abundance of each unique TCRbeta CDR3 rearrangement, sequence reads were collapsed and filtered. Productive Simpson clonality was computed per sample as the square root of Simpson's diversity index over productive rearrangements. TCRdb limited this immuneACCESS table to in-frame rearrangements with V and J called. A share of clones is missing; checked studies link under half to unresolved V genes, and the rest is unexplained. From that table come the V and J calls and clone size; the DNA was used to work out D and trimming. The sample yields some 40,000 clones; approximately 84% were counted once. The ten largest clones take up about 15% of the sample.

This clone has only one observation. This clone's antigen is unknown. The sample holds no much larger clone one base away, and base qualities are not on file. Whole blood was collected in K2EDTA tubes by collaborating institutions according to the institutions' own protocols. For TCRbeta analysis, collaborator samples were shipped as frozen whole blood, as isolated PBMCs, or as DNA extracted from either sample type. Sequencing input: peripheral blood. The chain was built from TRBV29-1 and TRBJ2-7; 9 central nucleotides agree with TRBD1. This sequence originates from a man in his fifties or sixties with active or convalescent COVID-19. For the CDR3, the sequence is CSVEKQGAYEQYF. In nucleotides, the sequence is TGCAGCGTTGAAAAACAGGGGGCGTACGAGCAGTACTTC.